Sequencing of this TCR beta chain was carried out in a study of blood T cell repertoires in COVID-19. Across the whole study: COVID-19 samples from acute and convalescent phases originated in the United States, Italy and Spain. PBMCs, B-cell-depleted T cells, or T cells were the source of the cDNA or gDNA that made up the material.

The CDR3 runs 14 residues. Germline V lookup: CDR1 SGDLS, CDR2 YYNGEE. V gave up 2 bases and J gave up 4 bases; unmatched junction bases: 2. Methods used by the authors: Reference gene primer amplification gave estimated nucleated cell counts. Clones were read by immunoSEQ multiplex PCR, and TCRdb kept only the in-frame ones, dropping some. V and J calls and clone size come straight from that table; D and trimming were deduced from the DNA. The table records about 360,000 clones, around 84% of them present only once. The TCR comes from a human donor in a cohort sampled during active COVID-19. The sample was peripheral blood. The rearrangement links TRBV9 to TRBJ1-4; 7 bases line up with TRBD1. The CDR3 bases are TGTGCCAGCAGCGTGACAGGGATTAATGAAAAACTGTTTTTT. It specifies CASSVTGINEKLFF.